This TCR beta chain was identified during a study of blood T cell repertoires in COVID-19. Profiling relied on immunoSEQ multiplex PCR, and the TCRdb table lists in-frame clones only, not all of them. The sample has about 140,000 clones, roughly 80% seen once. V dropped 4 bases and J dropped 5; count of bases not matched to a gene: 8. This CDR3 spans 16 amino acids. Germline V CDR1 and CDR2: LGHNA, YSLEER. The TCR originated in a woman aged 50 to 65 with active or convalescent COVID-19. This chain links TRBV4-3 with TRBJ2-3; 11 bases are a match to TRBD2. Sequencing was carried out using peripheral blood. The CDR3, as DNA: TGCGCCAGCAGCCTGATGACTAGCGGGGAACGAGATACGCAGTATTTT. Translation gives CASSLMTSGERDTQYF.